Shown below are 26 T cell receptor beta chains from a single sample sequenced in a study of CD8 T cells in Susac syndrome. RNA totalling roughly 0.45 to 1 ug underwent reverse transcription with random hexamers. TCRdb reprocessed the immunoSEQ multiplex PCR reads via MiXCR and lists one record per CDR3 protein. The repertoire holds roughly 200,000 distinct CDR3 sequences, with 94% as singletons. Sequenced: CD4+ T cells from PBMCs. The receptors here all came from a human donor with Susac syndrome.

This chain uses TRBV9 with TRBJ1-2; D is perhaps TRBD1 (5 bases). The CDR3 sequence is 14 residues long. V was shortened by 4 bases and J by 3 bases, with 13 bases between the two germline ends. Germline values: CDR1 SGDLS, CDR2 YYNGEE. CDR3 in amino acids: CASSPGLGDYGYTF. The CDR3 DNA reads TGTGCCAGCAGCCCCGGGTTGGGGGACTATGGCTACACCTTC.

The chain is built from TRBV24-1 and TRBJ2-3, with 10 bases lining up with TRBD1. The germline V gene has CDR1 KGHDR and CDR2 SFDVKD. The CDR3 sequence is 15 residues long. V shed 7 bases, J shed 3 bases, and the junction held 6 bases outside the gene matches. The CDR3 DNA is TGTGCCACCAGCCTGGGGGACAGGGGAACAGATACGCAGTATTTT. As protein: CATSLGDRGTDTQYF.

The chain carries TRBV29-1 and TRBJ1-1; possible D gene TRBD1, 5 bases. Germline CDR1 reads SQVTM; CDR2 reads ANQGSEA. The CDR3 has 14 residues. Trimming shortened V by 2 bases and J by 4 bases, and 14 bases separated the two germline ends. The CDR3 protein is CSVEYPGWGTEAFF. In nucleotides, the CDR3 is TGCAGCGTTGAATATCCAGGGTGGGGCACTGAAGCTTTCTTT.

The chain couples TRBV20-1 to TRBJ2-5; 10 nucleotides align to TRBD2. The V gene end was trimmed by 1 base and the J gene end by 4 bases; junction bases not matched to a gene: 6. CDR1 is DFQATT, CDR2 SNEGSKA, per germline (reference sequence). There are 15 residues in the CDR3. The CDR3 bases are TGCAGTGCTAGAGGGTCAGCGGGGGGGCGAGAGACCCAGTACTTC. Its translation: CSARGSAGGRETQYF.

The CDR3: CASSPWAYADTQYF. DNA of the CDR3: TGTGCCAGCAGCCCATGGGCATACGCAGATACGCAGTATTTT. This chain joins TRBV11-2 and TRBJ2-3, with D uncertain. The CDR3 is made up of 14 amino acids. CDR1 and CDR2 from the germline V gene are SGHAT and FQNNGV. Deletions cut 5 bases from V and 4 bases from J, with 13 bases between.

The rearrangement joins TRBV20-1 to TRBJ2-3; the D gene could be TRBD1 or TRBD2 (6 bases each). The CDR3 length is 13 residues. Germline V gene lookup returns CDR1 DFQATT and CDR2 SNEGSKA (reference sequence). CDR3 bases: TGCGGGGCTTGGGGGGCAAGCACAGATACGCAGTATTTT. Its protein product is CGAWGASTDTQYF.

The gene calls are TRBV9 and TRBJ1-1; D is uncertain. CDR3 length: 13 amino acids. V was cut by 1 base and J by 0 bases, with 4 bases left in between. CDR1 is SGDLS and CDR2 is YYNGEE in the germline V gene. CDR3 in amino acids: CASSVKVNTEAFF. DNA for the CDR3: TGTGCCAGCAGCGTAAAGGTGAACACTGAAGCTTTCTTT.

The CDR3 bases are TGTGCTAGTGGTTTGCCGCCGGATACGCAGTATTTT. Its translation is CASGLPPDTQYF. The chain is built from TRBV12-5 and TRBJ2-3; unclear D gene. Germline-derived CDR1 and CDR2 are LGHNT and FRNRAP. Trimming removed 2 bases at V and 6 bases at J, with 6 bases between. The CDR3 totals 12 residues.

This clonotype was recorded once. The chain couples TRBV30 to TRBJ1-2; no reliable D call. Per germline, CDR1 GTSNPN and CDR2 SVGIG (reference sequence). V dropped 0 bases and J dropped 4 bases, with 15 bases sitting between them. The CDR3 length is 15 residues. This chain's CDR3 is CAWSVRHTEGYGYTF. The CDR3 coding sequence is TGTGCCTGGAGTGTTCGTCACACAGAGGGCTATGGCTACACCTTC.

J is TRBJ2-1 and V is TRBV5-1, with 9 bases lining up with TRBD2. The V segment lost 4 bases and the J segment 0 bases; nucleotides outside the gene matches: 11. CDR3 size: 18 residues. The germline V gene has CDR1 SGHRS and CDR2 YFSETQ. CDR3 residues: CASSRMPTSGSSYNEQFF. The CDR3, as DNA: TGCGCCAGCAGCCGAATGCCGACTAGCGGCAGCTCCTACAATGAGCAGTTCTTC.

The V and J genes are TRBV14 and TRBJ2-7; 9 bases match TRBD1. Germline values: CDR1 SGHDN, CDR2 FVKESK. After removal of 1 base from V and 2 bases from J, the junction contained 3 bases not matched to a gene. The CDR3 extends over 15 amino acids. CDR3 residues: CASSQAGTGPYEQYF. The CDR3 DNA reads TGTGCCAGCAGCCAAGCCGGGACAGGGCCCTACGAGCAGTACTTC.

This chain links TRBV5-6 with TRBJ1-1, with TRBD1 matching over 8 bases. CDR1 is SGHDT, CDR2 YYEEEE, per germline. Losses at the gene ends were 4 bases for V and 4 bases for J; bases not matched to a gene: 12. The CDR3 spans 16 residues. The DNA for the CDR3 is TGTGCCAGCAGCGAGACAGGGGTTTTCGTTTCCACTGAAGCTTTCTTT. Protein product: CASSETGVFVSTEAFF.

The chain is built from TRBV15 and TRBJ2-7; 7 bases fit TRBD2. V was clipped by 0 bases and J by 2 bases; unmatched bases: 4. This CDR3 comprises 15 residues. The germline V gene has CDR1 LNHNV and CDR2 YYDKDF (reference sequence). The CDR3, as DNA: TGTGCCACCAGCAGAGAAGGGACTAAGCCCTACGAGCAGTACTTC. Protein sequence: CATSREGTKPYEQYF.

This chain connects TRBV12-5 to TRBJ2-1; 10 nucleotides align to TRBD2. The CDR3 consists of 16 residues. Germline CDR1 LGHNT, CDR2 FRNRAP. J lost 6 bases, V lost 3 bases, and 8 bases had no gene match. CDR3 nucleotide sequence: TGTGCTAGTGGTTTTGACCTAGCGGGGGAGTCCAATGAGCAGTTCTTC. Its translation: CASGFDLAGESNEQFF.

CDR3 nucleotide sequence: TGTGCCACCAGCAGGGACCTCACTACGGCAGGGGATGGCTACACCTTC. Translating it yields CATSRDLTTAGDGYTF. The chain uses TRBV15 and TRBJ1-2, with D perhaps TRBD1 (6 bases). The germline V gene encodes CDR1 LNHNV and CDR2 YYDKDF (reference sequence). Deletions cut 3 bases from V and 6 bases from J, with 20 bases between. CDR3 length equals 16 residues.

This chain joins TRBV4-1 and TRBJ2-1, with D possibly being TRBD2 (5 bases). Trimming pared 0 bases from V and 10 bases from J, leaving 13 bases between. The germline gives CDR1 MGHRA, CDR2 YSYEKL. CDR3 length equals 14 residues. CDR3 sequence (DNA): TGCGCCAGCAGCCAAGAGAGGGCCACTAGGGAGCAGTTCTTC. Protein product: CASSQERATREQFF.

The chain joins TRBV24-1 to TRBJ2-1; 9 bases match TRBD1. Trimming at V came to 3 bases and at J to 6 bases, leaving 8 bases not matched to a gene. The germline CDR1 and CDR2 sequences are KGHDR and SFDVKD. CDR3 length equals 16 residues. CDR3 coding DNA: TGTGCCACCAGTGATCCTGGGACAGGGAAGGGCAATGAGCAGTTCTTC. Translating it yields CATSDPGTGKGNEQFF.

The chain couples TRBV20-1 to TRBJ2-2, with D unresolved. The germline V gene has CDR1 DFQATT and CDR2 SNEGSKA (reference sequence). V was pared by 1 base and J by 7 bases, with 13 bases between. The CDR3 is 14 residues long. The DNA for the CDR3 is TGCAGTGCTAGAGGAAGTCCCGGTGGCGGGGAGCTGTTTTTT. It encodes CSARGSPGGGELFF.

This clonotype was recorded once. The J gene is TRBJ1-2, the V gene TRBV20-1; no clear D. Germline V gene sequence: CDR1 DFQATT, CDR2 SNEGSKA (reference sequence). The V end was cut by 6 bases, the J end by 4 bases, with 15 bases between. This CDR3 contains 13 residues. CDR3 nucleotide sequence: TGCAGTGCCCCCCAGCAGGAAACCTATGGCTACACCTTC. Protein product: CSAPQQETYGYTF.

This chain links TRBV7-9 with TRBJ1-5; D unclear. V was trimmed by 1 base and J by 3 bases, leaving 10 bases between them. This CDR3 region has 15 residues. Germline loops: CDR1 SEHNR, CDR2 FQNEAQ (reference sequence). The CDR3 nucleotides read TGTGCCAGCAGCTTAGACGGTAGAGCCAATCAGCCCCAGCATTTT. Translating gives CASSLDGRANQPQHF.

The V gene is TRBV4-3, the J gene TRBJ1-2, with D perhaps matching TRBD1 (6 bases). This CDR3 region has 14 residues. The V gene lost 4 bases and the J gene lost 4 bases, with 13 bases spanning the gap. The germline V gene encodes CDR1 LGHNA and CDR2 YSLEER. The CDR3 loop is CASSPDRNFYGYTF. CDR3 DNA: TGCGCCAGCAGCCCCGACAGGAATTTCTATGGCTACACCTTC.

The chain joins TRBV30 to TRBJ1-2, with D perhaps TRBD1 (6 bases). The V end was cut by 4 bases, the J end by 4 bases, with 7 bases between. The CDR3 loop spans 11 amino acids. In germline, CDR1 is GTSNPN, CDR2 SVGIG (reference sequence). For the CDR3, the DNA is TGTGCCTGGACAGGGGCCTATGGCTACACCTTC. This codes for CAWTGAYGYTF.

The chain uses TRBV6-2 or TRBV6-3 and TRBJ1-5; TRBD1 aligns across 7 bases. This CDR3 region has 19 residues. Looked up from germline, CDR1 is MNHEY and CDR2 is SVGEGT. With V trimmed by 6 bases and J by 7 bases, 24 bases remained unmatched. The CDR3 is CASSSSHVGGSSLGQPQHF. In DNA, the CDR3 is TGTGCCAGCAGCTCCTCTCACGTAGGGGGCAGCAGTTTAGGGCAGCCCCAGCATTTT.

Here the CDR3 DNA reads TGTGCCAGCTCCCGGACAGGCGGCAATTCACCCCTCCACTTT. Its protein is CASSRTGGNSPLHF. The rearrangement links TRBV7-2 to TRBJ1-6, with 7 bases matching TRBD1. Losses at the gene ends were 8 bases for V and 7 bases for J; bases not matched to a gene: 8. Germline assignment: CDR1 SGHTA and CDR2 FQGNSA. The CDR3 has 14 residues.

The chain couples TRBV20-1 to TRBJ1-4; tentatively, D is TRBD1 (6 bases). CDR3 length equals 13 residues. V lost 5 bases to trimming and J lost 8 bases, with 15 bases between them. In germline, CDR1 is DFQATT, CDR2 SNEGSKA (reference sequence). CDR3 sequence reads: CSAPKGQQEKLFF. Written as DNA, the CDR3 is TGCAGTGCTCCGAAGGGACAACAAGAAAAACTGTTTTTT.

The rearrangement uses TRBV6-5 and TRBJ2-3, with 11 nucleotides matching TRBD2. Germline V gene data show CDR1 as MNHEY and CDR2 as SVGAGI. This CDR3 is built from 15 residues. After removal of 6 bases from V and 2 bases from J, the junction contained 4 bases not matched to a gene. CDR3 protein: CASSPGLAATDTQYF. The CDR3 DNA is TGTGCCAGCAGCCCGGGACTAGCGGCCACAGATACGCAGTATTTT.